Here is one TCR beta chain with its context. Its antigen is not known. The source of the sample is a study of cytomegalovirus exposure and HLA in healthy donors. Study observations and caveats: In a later analysis, a missense DCLRE1C variant was linked to TCR beta V- and J-gene trimming. The presence/absence work took it that sequencing depth was about the same across donors. Listed as cytomegalovirus-associated were 150 or so TCR beta chains.

13 Jbeta primers and 60 Vbeta primers were used for the PCR. Data came from immunoSEQ multiplex PCR; TCRdb stores just in-frame clones and leaves some out. The sample lists 110,000 to 150,000 clones; approximately 84% were seen once. The CDR3 is made up of 14 amino acids. Germline V lookup: CDR1 LGHNT, CDR2 FRNRAP. The V end was cut by 4 bases, the J end by 4 bases, with 12 bases between. The source is a woman between 40 and 50 years old in good health and CMV-seronegative. The chain employs TRBV12-5 and TRBJ2-3, with D maybe TRBD2 (5 bases). The source material was PBMCs. The CDR3 sequence: CASGSPRTPDTQYF. CDR3 DNA: TGTGCTAGTGGTTCCCCTCGGACTCCAGATACGCAGTATTTT.